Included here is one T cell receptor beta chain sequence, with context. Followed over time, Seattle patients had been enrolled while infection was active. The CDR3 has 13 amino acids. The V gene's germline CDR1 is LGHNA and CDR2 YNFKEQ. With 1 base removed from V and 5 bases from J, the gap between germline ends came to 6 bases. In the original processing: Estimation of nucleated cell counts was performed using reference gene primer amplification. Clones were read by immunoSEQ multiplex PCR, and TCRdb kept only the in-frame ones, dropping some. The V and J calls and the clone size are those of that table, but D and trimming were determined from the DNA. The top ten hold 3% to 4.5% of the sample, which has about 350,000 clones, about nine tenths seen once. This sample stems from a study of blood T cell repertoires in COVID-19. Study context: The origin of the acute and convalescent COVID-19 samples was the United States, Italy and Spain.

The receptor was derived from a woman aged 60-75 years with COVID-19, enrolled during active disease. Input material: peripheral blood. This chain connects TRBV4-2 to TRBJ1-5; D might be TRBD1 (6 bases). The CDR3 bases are TGTGCCAGCAGCCAAGGACAGGATCAGCCCCAGCATTTT. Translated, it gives CASSQGQDQPQHF.